These 20 T cell receptor beta chains originate from one sample sequenced in a study of human T cells and chemical hapten exposure. Regarding time point: patch test 3, about 24 weeks after DPC sensitization. Treatment described: therapeutic diphenylcyclopropenone sensitization with weekly scalp DPC. TCRdb processed the RACE reads anew with MiXCR; each CDR3 protein has one entry. The sample includes under 55,000 distinct CDR3 sequences, 9.9% seen only once; the top ten take around 17%. Sequenced here: whole blood, sampled in connection with sensitization to the hapten diphenylcyclopropenone (DPC). These receptors came from a woman aged 35 to 49 with alopecia areata. Some clones in this sample may be carry-over from other donors' samples.

This clonotype was picked up many times. The V gene is TRBV14, the J gene TRBJ2-1; no firm D call. Trimming pared 1 base from V and 12 bases from J, leaving 16 bases between. Germline assignment: CDR1 SGHDN and CDR2 FVKESK. The CDR3 totals 14 residues. CDR3 loop: CASSQGLRVPRQFF. The CDR3 DNA reads TGTGCCAGCAGCCAAGGTCTAAGGGTCCCAAGGCAGTTCTTC.

The chain recombines TRBV6-1 with TRBJ1-5; D unclear. There are 16 residues in the CDR3. Trimming took off 1 base at V and 2 bases at J, with 12 bases between the two ends. Germline V gene sequence: CDR1 MNHNS, CDR2 SASEGT. Here the CDR3 reads CASSEVNGYGNQPQHF. In DNA, the CDR3 is TGTGCCAGCAGTGAAGTAAACGGGTATGGCAATCAGCCCCAGCATTTT.

This clonotype was seen at least ten times. This rearrangement joins TRBV2 to TRBJ1-6, with D possibly TRBD1 on 6 matching bases. This CDR3 is 14 amino acids long. CDR1 and CDR2 from the germline V gene are SNHLY and FYNNEI. V was pared by 3 bases and J by 7 bases, with 10 bases between. The CDR3 loop is CASSEDSENSPLHF. CDR3 DNA: TGTGCCAGCAGTGAGGACAGCGAGAATTCACCCCTCCACTTT.

There are a few counts of this clonotype. The V call is TRBV4-1, the J call TRBJ2-7; D tentatively reads TRBD1 or TRBD2 (5 bases each). Germline assignment: CDR1 MGHRA and CDR2 YSYEKL. V was cut by 1 base and J by 2 bases, with 12 bases left in between. This CDR3 contains 15 residues. CDR3 protein: CASSQGQTTPYEQYF. As DNA, the CDR3 is TGCGCCAGCAGCCAAGGACAGACTACCCCCTACGAGCAGTACTTC.

V and J are TRBV11-3 and TRBJ2-3; 11 bases agree with TRBD2. J lost 3 bases, V lost 5 bases, and 4 bases had no gene match. The CDR3 extends over 15 amino acids. Germline V gene data show CDR1 as SGHNT and CDR2 as YENEEA. The CDR3 DNA sequence: TGTGCCAGCAGCCTGGGACTAGCGGTGACAGATACGCAGTATTTT. Amino acid sequence: CASSLGLAVTDTQYF.

This chain connects TRBV4-3 to TRBJ2-6; D perhaps matches TRBD1 (6 bases). Trimming removed 0 bases from V and 2 bases from J, with 8 bases in between. The CDR3 consists of 16 residues. CDR1 and CDR2 (germline): LGHNA, YSLEER. CDR3: CASSQDTGTGANVLTF. In DNA, the CDR3 is TGCGCCAGCAGCCAAGATACAGGGACTGGGGCCAACGTCCTGACTTTC.

The genes are TRBV20-1 and TRBJ1-5, with a possible D match to TRBD1 (6 bases). Trimming shortened V by 1 base and J by 1 base, and 8 bases separated the two germline ends. The CDR3 totals 14 residues. Germline CDR1 is DFQATT and CDR2 is SNEGSKA (reference sequence). This chain's CDR3 is CSARVTGSNQPQHF. CDR3 in DNA: TGCAGTGCTAGAGTTACAGGGAGCAATCAGCCCCAGCATTTT.

This clonotype was observed a handful of times. The chain couples TRBV30 to TRBJ2-1; D is ambiguous. The germline V and J ends were trimmed by 3 bases and 3 bases, with 3 bases remaining between them. The CDR3 length is 11 residues. CDR1 is GTSNPN, CDR2 SVGIG, per germline (reference sequence). CDR3 nucleotide sequence: TGTGCCTGGAGGTACTACAATGAGCAGTTCTTC. Its protein is CAWRYYNEQFF.

This clonotype was seen a handful of times. The chain carries TRBV10-2 and TRBJ2-1; TRBD1 agrees at 7 bases. The CDR3 runs 16 residues. Germline lookup yields CDR1 WSHSY and CDR2 SAAADI. J lost 1 base, V lost 3 bases, and 6 bases had no gene match. CDR3 nucleotide sequence: TGCGCCAGCAGTGAACGGGACAGTGATTCCTACAATGAGCAGTTCTTC. Amino acid sequence: CASSERDSDSYNEQFF.

Many counts were recorded for this clonotype. V is TRBV20-1 and J is TRBJ2-5; the D gene is possibly TRBD2 (6 bases). This CDR3 is built from 15 residues. CDR1 is DFQATT and CDR2 is SNEGSKA in the germline V gene (reference sequence). V gave up 6 bases and J gave up 2 bases, with 19 bases separating them. In DNA form, the CDR3 reads TGCAGTGCCACCCCGGCAGCGGGCGGTCAAGAGACCCAGTACTTC. Its protein is CSATPAAGGQETQYF.

This sequence joins TRBV20-1 and TRBJ2-3, with 9 bases matching TRBD2. The CDR3 consists of 15 residues. V lost 8 bases to trimming and J lost 5 bases; unmatched junction nucleotides: 14. Germline V gene lookup returns CDR1 DFQATT and CDR2 SNEGSKA (reference sequence). The CDR3 DNA reads as TGCAGTCCCCGACGCGGGGGGGCCGTAGGAGATACGCAGTATTTT. Amino acid sequence: CSPRRGGAVGDTQYF.

The rearrangement links TRBV19 to TRBJ2-6; D ambiguous. Germline CDR1 and CDR2: LNHDA and SQIVND (reference sequence). The CDR3 is 14 amino acids. Trimming took 3 bases from V and 0 from J, leaving 3 bases between them. This chain's CDR3 is CASSMGSGANVLTF. CDR3 bases: TGTGCCAGTAGTATGGGCTCTGGGGCCAACGTCCTGACTTTC.

This clonotype was seen a few times. The V and J genes are TRBV12-3 or TRBV12-4 and TRBJ2-3, with D hard to call. The CDR3 consists of 17 residues. Deletions cut 3 bases from V and 0 bases from J, with 16 bases between. DNA of the CDR3: TGTGCCAGCAGTTTTGGCTCGCATGATACTAGCACAGATACGCAGTATTTT. Its translation is CASSFGSHDTSTDTQYF.

This clonotype was counted between two and nine times. The chain combines TRBV6-1 with TRBJ1-5; D call uncertain. CDR3 length: 18 residues. The ends were cut back, 1 base at V and 4 bases at J, with 20 bases in the middle. Germline assignment: CDR1 MNHNS and CDR2 SASEGT. CDR3 nucleotides: TGTGCCAGCAGTGAAGAAAGTAGGGCACTGAGAAAAAATCAGCCCCAGCATTTT. Its protein product is CASSEESRALRKNQPQHF.

The CDR3 coding sequence is TGTGCCAGCAGCACGGACAGGGGAACTGAAGCTTTCTTT. Its translation is CASSTDRGTEAFF. V is TRBV7-8 and J is TRBJ1-1, with 9 bases that match TRBD1. V was clipped by 5 bases and J by 5 bases; unmatched bases: 3. Per the germline V gene, CDR1 is SGHVS and CDR2 is FQNEAQ. The CDR3 spans 13 residues.

This clonotype has more than one count but fewer than ten. The chain is built from TRBV6-6 and TRBJ2-3; 9 nucleotides agree with TRBD2. This CDR3 is built from 16 residues. V lost 5 bases to trimming and J lost 3 bases; unmatched junction nucleotides: 9. CDR1 is MNHNY, CDR2 SVGAGI, per germline (reference sequence). The CDR3 sequence is CASSPPGLAQTDTQYF. The DNA of the CDR3 is TGTGCCAGCAGTCCCCCGGGACTAGCCCAAACAGATACGCAGTATTTT.

This clonotype was observed a few times. The CDR3 DNA is TGCGCCAGCAGCCCCGCGGGGGATACCGTTACCTACGAGCAGTACTTC. This encodes CASSPAGDTVTYEQYF. The V call is TRBV4-1, the J call TRBJ2-7; 7 bases line up with TRBD2. The germline CDR1 and CDR2 sequences are MGHRA and YSYEKL. J lost 2 bases, V lost 4 bases, and 11 bases had no gene match. There are 16 residues in the CDR3.

At least ten counts were recorded for this clonotype. V and J are TRBV6-4 and TRBJ2-3; D may be TRBD1 (5 bases). The V gene lost 0 bases and the J gene lost 0 bases, with 7 bases spanning the gap. CDR3 length: 15 amino acids. The germline gives CDR1 MRHNA, CDR2 SNTAGT. The CDR3 coding sequence is TGTGCCAGCAGTGACTCGGCAGGGAGCACAGATACGCAGTATTTT. This translates into CASSDSAGSTDTQYF.

Only a few counts were recorded for this clonotype. The CDR3 region is CASSQDGTAPSREAFF. In DNA, the CDR3 is TGCGCCAGCAGCCAAGACGGGACAGCTCCGTCCAGAGAAGCTTTCTTT. The genes are TRBV4-3 and TRBJ1-1; the match to TRBD1 covers 7 bases. The CDR3 extends over 16 amino acids. The junction had 12 bases not matched to a gene; V was cut back by 0 bases and J by 8 bases. CDR1 and CDR2 from the germline V gene are LGHNA and YSLEER.

In this sample, this clonotype turned up a few times. This sequence joins TRBV7-9 and TRBJ2-1; unclear D gene. The V end was cut by 1 base, the J end by 10 bases, with 5 bases between. The CDR3 has 11 residues. Germline-derived CDR1 and CDR2 are SEHNR and FQNEAQ (reference sequence). CDR3 sequence (DNA): TGTGCCAGCAGCTTAGTTCTCGAGCAGTTCTTC. Translation: CASSLVLEQFF.